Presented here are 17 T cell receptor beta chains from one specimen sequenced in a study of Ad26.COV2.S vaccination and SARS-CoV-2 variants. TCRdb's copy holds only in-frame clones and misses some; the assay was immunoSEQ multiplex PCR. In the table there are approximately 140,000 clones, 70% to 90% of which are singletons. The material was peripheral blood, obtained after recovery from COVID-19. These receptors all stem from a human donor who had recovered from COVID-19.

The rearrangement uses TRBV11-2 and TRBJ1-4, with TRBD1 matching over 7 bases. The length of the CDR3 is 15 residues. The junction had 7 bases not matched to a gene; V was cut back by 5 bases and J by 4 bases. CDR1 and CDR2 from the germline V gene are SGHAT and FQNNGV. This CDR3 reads CASSPGTAINEKLFF. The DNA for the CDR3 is TGTGCCAGCAGCCCCGGGACAGCGATTAATGAAAAACTGTTTTTT. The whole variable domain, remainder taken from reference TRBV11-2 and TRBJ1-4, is EAGVAQSPRYKIIEKRQSVAFWCNPISGHATLYWYQQILGQGPKLLIQFQNNGVVDDSQLPKDRFSAERLKGVDSTLKIQPAKLEDSAVYLCASSPGTAINEKLFFGSGTQLSVL.

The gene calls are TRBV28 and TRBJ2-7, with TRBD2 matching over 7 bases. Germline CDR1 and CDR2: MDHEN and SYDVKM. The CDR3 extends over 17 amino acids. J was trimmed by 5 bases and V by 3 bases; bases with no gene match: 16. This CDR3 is CASSFVLRGLGAHEQYF. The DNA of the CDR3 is TGTGCCAGCAGTTTTGTTCTTCGTGGACTAGGGGCCCACGAGCAGTACTTC.

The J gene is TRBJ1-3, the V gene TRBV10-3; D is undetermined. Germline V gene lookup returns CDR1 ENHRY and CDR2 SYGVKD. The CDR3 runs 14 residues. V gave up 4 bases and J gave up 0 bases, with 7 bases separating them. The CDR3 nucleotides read TGTGCCATCAGTGTAGGCTTCTCTGGAAACACCATATATTTT. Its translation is CAISVGFSGNTIYF.

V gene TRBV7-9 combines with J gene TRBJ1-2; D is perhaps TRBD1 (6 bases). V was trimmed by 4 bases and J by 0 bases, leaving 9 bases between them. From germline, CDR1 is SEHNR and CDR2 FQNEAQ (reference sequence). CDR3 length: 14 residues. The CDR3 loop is CASSSTGSNYGYTF. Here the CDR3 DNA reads TGTGCCAGCAGCTCGACAGGTTCTAACTATGGCTACACCTTC. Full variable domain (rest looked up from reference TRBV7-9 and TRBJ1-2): DTGVSQNPRHKITKRGQNVTFRCDPISEHNRLYWYRQTLGQGPEFLTYFQNEAQLEKSRLLSDRFSAERPKGSFSTLEIQRTEQGDSAMYLCASSSTGSNYGYTFGSGTRLTVV.

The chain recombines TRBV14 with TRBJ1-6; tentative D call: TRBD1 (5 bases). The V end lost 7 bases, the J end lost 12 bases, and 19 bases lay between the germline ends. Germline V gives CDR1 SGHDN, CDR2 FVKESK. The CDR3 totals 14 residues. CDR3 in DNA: TGTGCCAGCAAAAAGGGGTCCTTGGGGGGACCCCTCCACTTT. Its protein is CASKKGSLGGPLHF.

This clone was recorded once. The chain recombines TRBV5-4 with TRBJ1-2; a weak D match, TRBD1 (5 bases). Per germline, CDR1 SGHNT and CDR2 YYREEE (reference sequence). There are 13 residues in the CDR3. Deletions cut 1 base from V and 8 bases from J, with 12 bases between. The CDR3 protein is CASSLFLRGGYTF. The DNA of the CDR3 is TGTGCCAGCAGCTTGTTTTTGAGGGGCGGCTACACCTTC.

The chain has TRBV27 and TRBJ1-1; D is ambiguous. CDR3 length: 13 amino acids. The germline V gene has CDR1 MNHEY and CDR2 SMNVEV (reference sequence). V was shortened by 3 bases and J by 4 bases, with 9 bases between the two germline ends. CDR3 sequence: CASSFDSRTEAFF. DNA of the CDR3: TGTGCCAGCAGTTTTGATAGCCGCACTGAAGCTTTCTTT.

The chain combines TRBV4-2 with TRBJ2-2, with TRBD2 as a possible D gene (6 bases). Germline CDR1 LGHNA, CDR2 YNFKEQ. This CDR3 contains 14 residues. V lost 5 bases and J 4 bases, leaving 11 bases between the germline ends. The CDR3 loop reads CASSSGTGTGELFF. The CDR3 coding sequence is TGTGCCAGCAGCAGTGGGACTGGCACCGGGGAGCTGTTTTTT.

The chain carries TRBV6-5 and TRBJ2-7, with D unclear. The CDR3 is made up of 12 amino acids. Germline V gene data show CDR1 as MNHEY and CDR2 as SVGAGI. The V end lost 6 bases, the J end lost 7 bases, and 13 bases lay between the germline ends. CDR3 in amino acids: CASRTVIGEQYF. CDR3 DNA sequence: TGTGCCAGCAGGACGGTTATCGGGGAGCAGTACTTC.

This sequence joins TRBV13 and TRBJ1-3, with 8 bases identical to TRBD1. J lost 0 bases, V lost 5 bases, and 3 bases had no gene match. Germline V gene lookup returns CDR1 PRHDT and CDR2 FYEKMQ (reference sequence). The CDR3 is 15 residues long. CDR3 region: CASSETGGSGNTIYF. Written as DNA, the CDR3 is TGTGCCAGCAGCGAAACAGGGGGCTCTGGAAACACCATATATTTT.

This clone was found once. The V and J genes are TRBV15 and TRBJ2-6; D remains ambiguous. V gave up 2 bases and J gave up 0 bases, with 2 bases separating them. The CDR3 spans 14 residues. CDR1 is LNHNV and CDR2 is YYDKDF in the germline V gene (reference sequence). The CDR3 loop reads CATSRFSGANVLTF. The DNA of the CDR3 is TGTGCCACCAGCAGATTCTCTGGGGCCAACGTCCTGACTTTC.

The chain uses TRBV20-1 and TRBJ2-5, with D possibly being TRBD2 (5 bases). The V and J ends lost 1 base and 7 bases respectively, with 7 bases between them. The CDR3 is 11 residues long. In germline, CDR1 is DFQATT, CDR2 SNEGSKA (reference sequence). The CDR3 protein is CSARVGGTQYF. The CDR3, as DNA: TGCAGTGCTAGAGTCGGAGGGACCCAGTACTTC.

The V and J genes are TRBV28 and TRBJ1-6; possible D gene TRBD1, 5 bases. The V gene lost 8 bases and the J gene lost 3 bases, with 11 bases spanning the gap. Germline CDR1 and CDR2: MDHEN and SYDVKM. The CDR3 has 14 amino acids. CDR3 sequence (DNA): TGTGCCAGCTTGGGGCAGGGCTATAATTCACCCCTCCACTTT. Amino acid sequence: CASLGQGYNSPLHF.

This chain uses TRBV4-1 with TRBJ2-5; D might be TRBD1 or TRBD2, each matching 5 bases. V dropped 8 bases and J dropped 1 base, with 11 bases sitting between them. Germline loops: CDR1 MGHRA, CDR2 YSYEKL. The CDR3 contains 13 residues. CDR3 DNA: TGCGCCAGCCGGGGCGGGTCCCAAGAGACCCAGTACTTC. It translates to CASRGGSQETQYF.

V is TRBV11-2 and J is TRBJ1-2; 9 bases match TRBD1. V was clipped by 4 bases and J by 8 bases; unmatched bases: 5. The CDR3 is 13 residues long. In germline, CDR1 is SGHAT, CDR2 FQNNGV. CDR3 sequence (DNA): TGTGCCAGCAGCTGGGACAGGGTCAGCGGCTACACCTTC. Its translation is CASSWDRVSGYTF.

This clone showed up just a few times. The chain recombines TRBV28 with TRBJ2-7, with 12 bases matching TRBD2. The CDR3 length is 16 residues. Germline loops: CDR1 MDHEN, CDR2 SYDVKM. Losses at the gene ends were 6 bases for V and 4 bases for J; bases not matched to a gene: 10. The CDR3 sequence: CASSPWTSGDRYEQYF. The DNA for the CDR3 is TGTGCCAGCAGCCCTTGGACTAGCGGGGACCGGTACGAGCAGTACTTC.

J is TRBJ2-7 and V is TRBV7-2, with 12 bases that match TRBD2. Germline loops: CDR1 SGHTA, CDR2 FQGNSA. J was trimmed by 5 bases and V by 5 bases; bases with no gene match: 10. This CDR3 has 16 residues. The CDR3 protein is CASSPLAGGPVDEQYF. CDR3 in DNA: TGTGCCAGCAGCCCCCTAGCGGGGGGGCCGGTCGACGAGCAGTACTTC.